Below are 13 T cell receptor beta chains sequenced from a single sample in a study of identifying expanded T cells in peripheral blood. The assay was immunoSEQ multiplex PCR, and TCRdb's table has in-frame clones only and misses some. The table records 90,000 to 110,000 clones, 88% of them present only once. Sequenced material: blood. The receptor set was obtained from a person aged 18 to 70 in good health.

In this sample, this clone turned up a few times. The chain links TRBV4-1 to TRBJ2-7; D possibly corresponds to TRBD2 (6 bases). This CDR3 has 15 amino acids. CDR1 and CDR2 from the germline V gene are MGHRA and YSYEKL. V lost 1 base, J lost 4 bases, and 14 bases lay in between. This chain's CDR3 is CASSQVIGRGYEQYF. CDR3 DNA: TGCGCCAGCAGCCAAGTCATCGGGAGAGGGTACGAGCAGTACTTC.

The chain employs TRBV5-4 and TRBJ1-2; possibly TRBD1 for D (6 bases). CDR3 length: 13 residues. Germline loops: CDR1 SGHNT, CDR2 YYREEE (reference sequence). The V end was cut by 1 base, the J end by 4 bases, with 8 bases between. The CDR3 loop is CASSLQGRYGYTF. CDR3 nucleotide sequence: TGTGCCAGCAGCTTGCAGGGGCGCTATGGCTACACCTTC.

The CDR3 region is CASSGDDGSTEAFF. The CDR3 DNA sequence: TGCGCCAGCAGTGGGGACGACGGAAGCACTGAAGCTTTCTTT. The chain is built from TRBV10-2 and TRBJ1-1; possibly TRBD1 for D (5 bases). Germline CDR1 and CDR2: WSHSY and SAAADI. The V end was cut by 4 bases, the J end by 4 bases, with 13 bases between. The CDR3 spans 14 residues.

The table lists this clone with a count of one. The chain recombines TRBV19 with TRBJ2-3; TRBD2 matches at 12 bases. The junction had 11 bases not matched to a gene; V was cut back by 6 bases and J by 7 bases. The CDR3 loop spans 16 amino acids. Germline V gene data show CDR1 as LNHDA and CDR2 as SQIVND (reference sequence). The CDR3 bases are TGTGCCAGTAGCCGTTACCCTAGCGGGGGGGCACATACGCAGTATTTT. It is translated as CASSRYPSGGAHTQYF.

The gene calls are TRBV7-6 and TRBJ2-2; no clear D. Deletions cut 1 base from V and 0 bases from J, with 9 bases between. From germline, CDR1 is SGHVS and CDR2 FNYEAQ. The CDR3 length is 16 residues. CDR3 bases: TGTGCCAGCAGCTTAGTTCTGGAGACGAACACCGGGGAGCTGTTTTTT. Translation: CASSLVLETNTGELFF.

The rearrangement joins TRBV29-1 to TRBJ1-1, with D possibly matching TRBD1 (6 bases). V lost 4 bases and J lost 8, with 11 bases in between. This CDR3 is 11 amino acids long. CDR1 and CDR2 (germline): SQVTM, ANQGSEA. The CDR3 loop reads CSVVWGHEAFF. The DNA for the CDR3 is TGCAGCGTTGTGTGGGGGCACGAAGCTTTCTTT.

The J gene is TRBJ2-5, the V gene TRBV6-1, with TRBD2 matching 7 bases. This CDR3 spans 14 amino acids. The junction had 11 bases not matched to a gene; V was cut back by 7 bases and J by 6 bases. Germline lookup yields CDR1 MNHNS and CDR2 SASEGT. The CDR3 DNA sequence: TGTGCCAGCACCTCGGGAGGAGCGGGGAAGACCCAGTACTTC. Amino acids: CASTSGGAGKTQYF.

The chain couples TRBV6-1 to TRBJ2-3; D remains ambiguous. V lost 8 bases and J lost 2, with 8 bases in between. The CDR3 sequence is 12 residues long. Per germline, CDR1 MNHNS and CDR2 SASEGT. In DNA, the CDR3 is TGTGCCAGCTTCGGGTTCACAGATACGCAGTATTTT. This translates into CASFGFTDTQYF.

The chain is built from TRBV7-3 and TRBJ2-1, with D maybe TRBD2 (6 bases). This CDR3 is built from 16 residues. Trimming pared 2 bases from V and 6 bases from J, leaving 17 bases between. Per the germline V gene, CDR1 is SGHTA and CDR2 is FQGTGA. CDR3 region: CASSLGIPGVGNEQFF. CDR3 bases: TGTGCCAGCAGCTTAGGGATACCGGGAGTGGGCAATGAGCAGTTCTTC.

This clone was detected once. The gene calls are TRBV10-3 and TRBJ2-7; D gene unclear. The germline CDR1 and CDR2 sequences are ENHRY and SYGVKD. The CDR3 is made up of 12 amino acids. V was trimmed by 0 bases and J by 3 bases, leaving 3 bases between them. CDR3 protein: CAISESVYEQYF. For the CDR3, the DNA is TGTGCCATCAGTGAGTCCGTCTACGAGCAGTACTTC.

V is TRBV27 and J is TRBJ1-5; D unclear. CDR3 size: 14 residues. V was trimmed by 2 bases and J by 7 bases, leaving 12 bases between them. Per germline, CDR1 MNHEY and CDR2 SMNVEV (reference sequence). In DNA form, the CDR3 reads TGTGCCAGCAGTTTAGTTACGGGCAGCCAGCCCCAGCATTTT. Translating gives CASSLVTGSQPQHF.

The chain combines TRBV7-9 with TRBJ2-3; the match to TRBD2 covers 7 bases. Germline assignment: CDR1 SEHNR and CDR2 FQNEAQ (reference sequence). The CDR3 totals 13 residues. The V and J ends lost 6 bases and 2 bases, in that order; junction bases with no gene match: 2. The CDR3 region has the DNA TGTGCCAGCAGTACTAGCGTCACAGATACGCAGTATTTT. This translates into CASSTSVTDTQYF.

This chain joins TRBV11-2 and TRBJ2-1; either TRBD1 or TRBD2 may fit D (5 bases each). Germline values: CDR1 SGHAT, CDR2 FQNNGV. The CDR3 has 16 residues. V was shortened by 9 bases and J by 3 bases, with 21 bases between the two germline ends. Here the CDR3 reads CASLARGRESYNEQFF. CDR3 coding DNA: TGTGCCAGTTTGGCACGGGGCAGGGAAAGCTACAATGAGCAGTTCTTC.